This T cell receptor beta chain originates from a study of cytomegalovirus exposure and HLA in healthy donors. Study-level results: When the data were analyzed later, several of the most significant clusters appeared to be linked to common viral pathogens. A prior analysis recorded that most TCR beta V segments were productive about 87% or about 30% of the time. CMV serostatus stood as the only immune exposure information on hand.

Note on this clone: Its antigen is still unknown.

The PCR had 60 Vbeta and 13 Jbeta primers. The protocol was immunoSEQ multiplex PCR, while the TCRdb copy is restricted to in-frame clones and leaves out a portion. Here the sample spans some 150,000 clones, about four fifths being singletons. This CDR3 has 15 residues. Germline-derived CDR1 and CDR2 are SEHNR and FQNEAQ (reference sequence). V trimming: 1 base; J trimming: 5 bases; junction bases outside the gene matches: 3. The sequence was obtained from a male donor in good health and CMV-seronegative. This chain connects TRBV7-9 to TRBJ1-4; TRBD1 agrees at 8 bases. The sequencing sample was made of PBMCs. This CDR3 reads CASSLDWTGNEKLFF. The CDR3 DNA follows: TGTGCCAGCAGCTTAGATTGGACAGGGAATGAAAAACTGTTTTTT.